The present TCR beta chain was sequenced within a study of T cell responses to AZD1222 COVID-19 vaccine (dated by TCRdb to about 2021). Broadly, across the study: AZD1222 recipients with second doses at about 4 weeks or about 12 weeks were pooled, because spike-specific TCR depth and breadth did not differ between schedules. Enrollment into the trials was organized by age into subgroups of 18-55, 56-69 and 70-plus years, and those subgroups contained roughly 150, 30 and 60 TCR-sequenced participants, respectively. A total of under 250 trial participants underwent TCR sequencing, of whom some 200 had received two doses of AZD1222 and some 26 had received two doses of the MenACWY control vaccine. On the study overall, not on this receptor specifically: Reportedly, almost half of the unique spike-specific TCRs recognized epitopes lying outside the regions that are mutated in the B.1.351 and B.1.1.7 variants. The whole spike protein was spanned by vaccine-associated CD4 TCRs, and dominant responses were seen in regions 160-218 and 743-854. The 56-69-year group was small, and its depth increase did not reach significance, likely because of low power. Spike-specific TCR breadth and depth rose significantly after two AZD1222 doses compared with day 0 and with MenACWY recipients. Conclusions about previously exposed vaccinees were limited because only a handful of AZD1222 recipients were SARS-CoV-2 seropositive at baseline. No day 14 peak-response samples were available, so repertoires were characterized only after the peak T cell response. Participants were mostly white British and included more females than males, and it was suggested by the authors that clonal diversity may have been underestimated.

This sample's time point label indicates: baseline before first vaccination. The vaccinee samples were drawn from two UK trials, COV001 and COV002, one of which was a single-blind randomized controlled phase 2/3 trial testing AZD1222 (ChAdOx1 nCoV-19) in healthy adults. For TCRbeta chain sequencing, PBMC samples were collected from trial participants at day 0 and at day 28 after the second dose. Concerning this clone: No antigen is known for it. Per-nucleotide qualities are absent, and no much larger clonotype sits a single base away.

The CDR3 regions of human TCRbeta chains were analyzed by immunosequencing. Per the original workflow: TCRs in the repertoires were compared against a reference library of SARS-CoV-2-specific TCRs that had been generated with the MIRA antigen-specificity platform. Breadth meant the fraction of unique TCRs that were SARS-CoV-2-associated, whereas depth meant the fraction of total T cells that were SARS-CoV-2-associated. Using the MIRA data, each spike-specific TCR was mapped to the spike region that the TCR reacts to and placed in a CD4 or CD8 class. Log10-transformed breadth and depth values were compared by one-way ANOVA with Sidak's multiple comparisons tests. In TCRdb, the immuneACCESS table is reduced to in-frame sequences with V and J assigned. These tables do not hold every clone; where another copy was compared, an unresolved V gene accounts for under half, and the others remain unexplained. V, J and clone size are taken as reported in that table, and D and trimming were inferred from the DNA itself. This sample comprises 150,000 to 200,000 clones, around nine tenths of them detected only once. The ten largest clones take up around 5.5% of the sample.

This TCR was recovered from an adult in good health. Sequenced material: peripheral blood, taken on day 0 of AZD1222 vaccination.

The bases are TGTGCCAGCAGCAAAGCGCGGGGCAGCTACGAGCAGTACTTC. Translated, this gives CASSKARGSYEQYF. Here the chain combines TRBV21-1 and TRBJ2-7; the table assigns TRBD2, which was not confirmed against the DNA. TRBV21-1 is a documented pseudogene. The CDR3 measures 14 amino acids from cysteine to phenylalanine. Solely the CDR3 DNA is kept, with 42 bases framed from the first base.